This record covers a single TCR beta chain. Its antigen is undetermined. A much larger clone differs by one base, so this may be a read error. Unsorted bulk tissue, about 18-32 mg of it, served as the source for co-extraction of RNA and DNA. Treatment of the patients' primary liver carcinoma consisted of surgical resection. Using a constant-region primer together with ProtoScript II reverse transcriptase, TCR beta cDNA was made from about 500 ng of total RNA. TCR beta libraries came from three nested multiplex PCR rounds using slightly modified ARM-PCR. Two initial PCR rounds of about 11 cycles each paired TRBV1-TRBV30 forward primers with a C-beta reverse primer. TCRdb independently ran MiXCR on the multiplex PCR reads; one entry per CDR3 protein. The sample records roughly 120,000 distinct CDR3 sequences, 60% to 75% being singletons. This sample was taken from a study of tumor-infiltrating lymphocytes in primary liver carcinoma. Study-wide results and caveats: Just around 7-25% of top clones spanned all five tumor regions.

Germline assignment: CDR1 SGHNT and CDR2 YYREEE (reference sequence). This CDR3 is 15 amino acids long. This chain joins TRBV5-4 and TRBJ2-1; D may be TRBD1 (7 bases). This receptor was obtained from a woman aged 60-70 years with primary liver carcinoma and hepatitis B virus infection. The sequenced material came from liver tumor tissue from sampling region 3. Subset of the sample: tumor region T3, left-lateral pole. The CDR3 DNA follows: TGTGTCAGCAGCTTGGGGGGCAGGGGGGTAGGTGAGCAGTTCTTC. Translation gives CVSSLGGRGVGEQFF.